These 8 T cell receptor beta chains originate from one sample sequenced in a study of blood T cell repertoires in COVID-19. Sequencing used immunoSEQ multiplex PCR; TCRdb keeps in-frame clones, though not all of them. The sample yields over 30,000 clones, around four fifths seen once. The specimen was peripheral blood. The receptors derive from a man aged 50-60 years with acute or convalescent COVID-19.

J is TRBJ1-5 and V is TRBV2; D remains ambiguous. Trimming removed 5 bases at V and 6 bases at J, with 11 bases between. CDR3 length equals 13 residues. The germline gives CDR1 SNHLY, CDR2 FYNNEI. CDR3 DNA: TGTGCCAGCAGTTTGGGAGGAGGTCAGCCCCAGCATTTT. It codes for CASSLGGGQPQHF.

V and J are TRBV28 and TRBJ2-7; TRBD2 might be the D (5 bases). Trimming removed 1 base from V and 2 bases from J, with 15 bases in between. CDR3 length equals 16 residues. CDR1 MDHEN and CDR2 SYDVKM come from the germline V gene. The CDR3 region is CASSLYSSPNTYEQYF. The CDR3 coding sequence is TGTGCCAGCAGTTTATATTCTAGCCCAAACACCTACGAGCAGTACTTC.

The chain carries TRBV7-9 and TRBJ1-1; TRBD1 matches 8 bases. This CDR3 has 15 amino acids. Unmatched junction bases numbered 7, after V lost 4 bases and J lost 3 bases. Per germline, CDR1 SEHNR and CDR2 FQNEAQ (reference sequence). The CDR3 sequence: CASSWGQGAYTEAFF. CDR3 bases: TGTGCCAGCAGCTGGGGGCAGGGGGCGTACACTGAAGCTTTCTTT.

This clone has just a few counts. This rearrangement joins TRBV11-2 to TRBJ1-2; D might be TRBD1 (6 bases). The germline CDR1 and CDR2 sequences are SGHAT and FQNNGV. Trimming pared 2 bases from V and 2 bases from J, leaving 6 bases between. CDR3 length: 13 residues. The CDR3 is CASSLQGNYGYTF. The CDR3 coding sequence is TGTGCCAGCAGCTTACAGGGGAACTATGGCTACACCTTC.

The chain combines TRBV10-2 with TRBJ2-3, with a tentative D call TRBD2 (7 bases). This CDR3 contains 15 residues. V shed 2 bases and J shed 0 bases, with 9 bases lying between them. Germline V gene lookup returns CDR1 WSHSY and CDR2 SAAADI. In DNA form, the CDR3 reads TGCGCCAGCAGTGAGGCGGGGGCTAGCACAGATACGCAGTATTTT. Protein product: CASSEAGASTDTQYF.

The chain carries TRBV19 and TRBJ2-5, with D maybe TRBD2 (6 bases). Germline CDR1 LNHDA, CDR2 SQIVND (reference sequence). Trimming left V 5 bases short and J 6 bases short, with 22 bases between. There are 16 residues in the CDR3. The CDR3 region has the DNA TGTGCCAGTAGTCGATCGGGGGTAGCCGGTGAAAAGACCCAGTACTTC. It translates to CASSRSGVAGEKTQYF.

The chain employs TRBV28 and TRBJ2-5, with a possible D match to TRBD2 (5 bases). Trimming took off 5 bases at V and 4 bases at J, with 17 bases between the two ends. Germline V gives CDR1 MDHEN, CDR2 SYDVKM. This CDR3 has 15 residues. The CDR3, as DNA: TGTGCCAGCAGTAACTCGGGAAGCCTCCGAGAGACCCAGTACTTC. Translated, it gives CASSNSGSLRETQYF.

The gene calls are TRBV5-6 and TRBJ1-2; the D gene is possibly TRBD1 (5 bases). The CDR3 spans 14 residues. The V gene's germline CDR1 is SGHDT and CDR2 YYEEEE. Trimming shortened V by 0 bases and J by 0 bases, and 6 bases separated the two germline ends. This chain's CDR3 is CASSLGQPNYGYTF. In DNA form, the CDR3 reads TGTGCCAGCAGCTTGGGACAGCCTAACTATGGCTACACCTTC.